The 30 T cell receptor beta chains given below trace back to one sample, sequenced in a study of control samples from healthy donors and cancer patients. The data were produced by immunoSEQ multiplex PCR, yet TCRdb's version contains in-frame clones alone and is incomplete. The sample contains under 300,000 clones, 82% of which appear only once. Sequencing used PBMCs. The receptors here all came from a woman aged 55-69 years with lung cancer.

This chain connects TRBV9 to TRBJ2-3; D perhaps matches TRBD2 (6 bases). Germline V gene data show CDR1 as SGDLS and CDR2 as YYNGEE. The V and J ends lost 1 base and 1 base respectively, with 10 bases between them. The CDR3 spans 15 residues. Here the CDR3 reads CASSVSPGGTDTQYF. The DNA of the CDR3 is TGTGCCAGCAGCGTATCTCCGGGGGGCACAGATACGCAGTATTTT.

The chain joins TRBV5-6 to TRBJ2-1; 7 nucleotides match TRBD1. Germline CDR1 reads SGHDT; CDR2 reads YYEEEE. With 4 bases clipped from V and 10 bases from J, the junction kept 5 bases outside the gene matches. This CDR3 comprises 12 residues. CDR3 in amino acids: CASSPGGDEQFF. DNA of the CDR3: TGTGCCAGCAGCCCAGGGGGAGACGAGCAGTTCTTC. Complete variable domain (other parts from reference TRBV5-6 and TRBJ2-1): DAGVTQSPTHLIKTRGQQVTLRCSPKSGHDTVSWYQQALGQGPQFIFQYYEEEERQRGNFPDRFSGHQFPNYSSELNVNALLLGDSALYLCASSPGGDEQFFGPGTRLTVL.

The chain joins TRBV18 to TRBJ2-7, with 7 positions matching TRBD1. The CDR3 consists of 14 residues. Germline CDR1 is KGHSH and CDR2 is LQKENI. After removal of 6 bases from V and 3 bases from J, the junction contained 8 bases not matched to a gene. CDR3 DNA sequence: TGTGCCAGCTCCCAACAGGGGTTAGGCTACGAGCAGTACTTC. It is translated as CASSQQGLGYEQYF.

The rearrangement links TRBV13 to TRBJ2-7, with D perhaps matching TRBD1 (5 bases). In germline, CDR1 is PRHDT, CDR2 FYEKMQ (reference sequence). CDR3 size: 13 residues. The V and J ends lost 3 bases and 1 base respectively, with 7 bases between them. CDR3 loop: CASSFRQSYEQYF. In DNA, the CDR3 is TGTGCCAGCAGCTTCCGACAGTCCTACGAGCAGTACTTC. Together with reference TRBV13 and TRBJ2-7, the CDR3 gives the full variable domain: AAGVIQSPRHLIKEKRETATLKCYPIPRHDTVYWYQQGPGQDPQFLISFYEKMQSDKGSIPDRFSAQQFSDYHSELNMSSLELGDSALYFCASSFRQSYEQYFGPGTRLTVT.

As concerns this clone: The junction shows a germline mismatch at one end, possibly a read error. The gene calls are TRBV2 and TRBJ1-4; 10 bases are a match to TRBD1. Germline CDR1 reads SNHLY; CDR2 reads FYNNEI. The CDR3 totals 13 residues. CDR3 loop: CASSEERTGGKPF. CDR3 coding DNA: TGTGCCAGCAGTGAAGAACGGACAGGGGGGAAACCTTTT.

The CDR3 reads CASSHNTGTSGARTQYF. CDR3 coding DNA: TGTGCCAGCAGCCATAATACCGGGACTAGCGGGGCTCGTACGCAGTATTTT. The chain links TRBV3-1 (or the pseudogene TRBV3-2) to TRBJ2-3; 13 bases fit TRBD2. V was clipped by 3 bases and J by 8 bases; unmatched bases: 11. The CDR3 length is 17 residues. Germline V CDR1 and CDR2: LGHDT, YNNKEL (reference sequence).

The chain recombines TRBV10-1 with TRBJ2-7; D is unclear. Germline V gene lookup returns CDR1 WNHNN and CDR2 SYGVQD (reference sequence). The CDR3 consists of 13 residues. The V gene lost 3 bases and the J gene lost 6 bases, with 12 bases spanning the gap. CDR3 in amino acids: CASSDTRLGEQYF. CDR3 coding DNA: TGCGCCAGCAGTGACACGAGACTGGGCGAGCAGTACTTC.

The chain employs TRBV6-5 and TRBJ1-1, with D maybe TRBD1 (6 bases). CDR1 is MNHEY and CDR2 is SVGAGI in the germline V gene. This CDR3 region has 12 residues. Trimming shortened V by 10 bases and J by 5 bases, and 14 bases separated the two germline ends. CDR3 region: CATTRTGTEAFF. As DNA, the CDR3 is TGTGCCACCACCAGAACAGGGACTGAAGCTTTCTTT.

The gene calls are TRBV2 and TRBJ2-7; TRBD2 might be the D (7 bases). The ends were cut back, 2 bases at V and 6 bases at J, with 14 bases in the middle. This CDR3 comprises 14 residues. Per the germline V gene, CDR1 is SNHLY and CDR2 is FYNNEI. The CDR3 sequence is CASSESGGFGEQYF. The CDR3 nucleotides read TGTGCCAGCAGTGAATCGGGGGGCTTCGGCGAGCAGTACTTC.

This rearrangement joins TRBV19 to TRBJ1-1; D remains ambiguous. V lost 4 bases and J lost 0, with 6 bases in between. The CDR3 runs to 13 residues. Germline lookup yields CDR1 LNHDA and CDR2 SQIVND (reference sequence). CDR3 protein: CASSTQMNTEAFF. The DNA of the CDR3 is TGTGCCAGTAGTACCCAGATGAACACTGAAGCTTTCTTT.

A few counts support this clone. This chain uses TRBV28 with TRBJ2-3; 8 bases map to TRBD1. Germline CDR1 is MDHEN and CDR2 is SYDVKM. V dropped 3 bases and J dropped 1; count of bases not matched to a gene: 3. The CDR3 runs to 15 residues. The CDR3 sequence is CASSLVTGGTDTQYF. The CDR3 nucleotides read TGTGCCAGCAGTTTGGTGACAGGGGGCACAGATACGCAGTATTTT.

This chain uses TRBV7-9 with TRBJ1-5; no reliable D call. CDR1 and CDR2 (germline): SEHNR, FQNEAQ (reference sequence). V was trimmed by 1 base and J by 10 bases, leaving 17 bases between them. CDR3 length: 15 amino acids. CDR3 in DNA: TGTGCCAGCAGCTTAGGCTCCGGGATTTCATATCCCCAGCATTTT. It yields the protein CASSLGSGISYPQHF.

The gene calls are TRBV7-2 and TRBJ1-6, with 8 bases aligning to TRBD1. The trim removed 4 bases at V and 10 bases at J, leaving 3 bases unmatched. This CDR3 is 13 amino acids long. Germline V gene sequence: CDR1 SGHTA, CDR2 FQGNSA. CDR3 residues: CASSSQGESPLHF. The CDR3 coding sequence is TGTGCCAGCAGCTCACAGGGGGAATCACCCCTCCACTTT.

The rearrangement joins TRBV18 to TRBJ1-1, with 7 bases that match TRBD1. The CDR3 covers 14 residues. Germline V lookup: CDR1 KGHSH, CDR2 LQKENI. V dropped 6 bases and J dropped 5; count of bases not matched to a gene: 9. CDR3 in amino acids: CASSQDTGVTEAFF. CDR3 nucleotides: TGTGCCAGCTCGCAGGACACAGGGGTTACTGAAGCTTTCTTT.

The chain couples TRBV19 to TRBJ1-6; D is unclear. Looked up from germline, CDR1 is LNHDA and CDR2 is SQIVND (reference sequence). V was clipped by 3 bases and J by 13 bases, with 13 bases between them. This CDR3 comprises 13 residues. The DNA of the CDR3 is TGTGCCAGTAGTATGGAGCGGATGGGTCCCCTCCACTTT. It codes for CASSMERMGPLHF.

The V call is TRBV10-3, the J call TRBJ2-7; 7 bases agree with TRBD1. V was clipped by 6 bases and J by 2 bases; unmatched bases: 4. Germline lookup yields CDR1 ENHRY and CDR2 SYGVKD. This CDR3 spans 13 amino acids. The CDR3 nucleotides read TGTGCCATCAGACAGGGGACGCCCTACGAGCAGTACTTC. This encodes CAIRQGTPYEQYF.

This clone was found once. The chain uses TRBV11-3 and TRBJ2-1; TRBD2 might be the D (6 bases). The CDR3 has 14 residues. Trimming took 5 bases from V and 8 from J, leaving 16 bases between them. Germline V gene lookup returns CDR1 SGHNT and CDR2 YENEEA. The CDR3 DNA follows: TGTGCCAGCAGCGCGGGACTTCGGATGGATGAGCAGTTCTTC. Translated: CASSAGLRMDEQFF.

The V and J genes are TRBV6-4 and TRBJ2-1, with TRBD2 matching over 7 bases. CDR3 length: 15 amino acids. Germline V lookup: CDR1 MRHNA, CDR2 SNTAGT. This CDR3 reads CARPPYREADNEQFF. In DNA, the CDR3 is TGTGCTAGGCCCCCCTATCGGGAGGCAGACAATGAGCAGTTCTTC.

This chain connects TRBV2 to TRBJ1-3; the D is unclear. The V gene's germline CDR1 is SNHLY and CDR2 FYNNEI. The ends were cut back, 1 base at V and 0 bases at J, with 7 bases in the middle. The CDR3 is 15 amino acids. Written as DNA, the CDR3 is TGTGCCAGCAGTGAAGAGGCGACCTCTGGAAACACCATATATTTT. Translation: CASSEEATSGNTIYF.

V gene TRBV5-8 combines with J gene TRBJ1-1, with D possibly matching TRBD1 (6 bases). Germline V gene lookup returns CDR1 SGHTS and CDR2 YDEGEE. The CDR3 totals 17 residues. Trimming removed 6 bases from V and 0 bases from J, with 21 bases in between. CDR3 sequence reads: CASNYRYGQNMNTEAFF. In DNA, the CDR3 is TGTGCCAGCAACTACCGTTATGGACAGAACATGAACACTGAAGCTTTCTTT.

This chain joins TRBV20-1 and TRBJ2-3; D unresolved. Germline values: CDR1 DFQATT, CDR2 SNEGSKA (reference sequence). The CDR3 has 14 amino acids. V dropped 3 bases and J dropped 2 bases, with 12 bases sitting between them. CDR3 DNA sequence: TGCAGTGCTAGTCGATCCGGGCCCACAGATACGCAGTATTTT. This codes for CSASRSGPTDTQYF.

The chain recombines TRBV5-1 with TRBJ2-3; 12 nucleotides agree with TRBD2. Germline CDR1 is SGHRS and CDR2 is YFSETQ. The V segment lost 2 bases and the J segment 0 bases; nucleotides outside the gene matches: 13. CDR3 length: 20 amino acids. CDR3 protein: CASSFRGLAGPGGSTDTQYF. CDR3 in DNA: TGCGCCAGCAGCTTTAGGGGACTAGCGGGCCCGGGGGGAAGCACAGATACGCAGTATTTT.

The V and J genes are TRBV10-3 and TRBJ1-1, with D possibly matching TRBD1 (6 bases). Germline lookup yields CDR1 ENHRY and CDR2 SYGVKD. V was shortened by 8 bases and J by 5 bases, with 12 bases between the two germline ends. The CDR3 extends over 12 amino acids. CDR3 residues: CAISRTETEAFF. The CDR3 region has the DNA TGTGCCATCTCCAGGACAGAGACTGAAGCTTTCTTT.

The rearrangement joins TRBV11-2 to TRBJ1-3; D is undetermined. Per germline, CDR1 SGHAT and CDR2 FQNNGV. V lost 1 base to trimming and J lost 4 bases, with 11 bases between them. CDR3 length: 15 amino acids. CDR3 DNA sequence: TGTGCCAGCAGCTTAGGGGCAGGAGTAGGAAACACCATATATTTT. It encodes CASSLGAGVGNTIYF.

This clone was recorded a few times. The chain is built from TRBV6-5 and TRBJ2-7; either TRBD1 or TRBD2 may fit D (6 bases each). Trimming left V 8 bases short and J 1 base short, with 18 bases between. CDR3 length equals 15 residues. Germline CDR1 and CDR2: MNHEY and SVGAGI. Here the CDR3 reads CASFQEGGGSYEQYF. The CDR3 DNA reads as TGTGCCAGCTTCCAAGAGGGGGGCGGATCCTACGAGCAGTACTTC.

V is TRBV3-1 (or the pseudogene TRBV3-2) and J is TRBJ1-2; a weak D match, TRBD1 (6 bases). This CDR3 has 16 amino acids. Germline assignment: CDR1 LGHDT and CDR2 YNNKEL (reference sequence). Trimming removed 2 bases at V and 1 base at J, with 14 bases between. As DNA, the CDR3 is TGTGCCAGCAGCCAACAAGGGACACTCATTAACTATGGCTACACCTTC. Translated, it gives CASSQQGTLINYGYTF.

This rearrangement joins TRBV3-1 (or the pseudogene TRBV3-2) to TRBJ1-4; D unclear. Trimming left V 1 base short and J 5 bases short, with 11 bases between. There are 15 residues in the CDR3. Germline V CDR1 and CDR2: LGHDT, YNNKEL (reference sequence). This chain's CDR3 is CASSQARSSNEKLFF. The CDR3 nucleotides read TGTGCCAGCAGCCAAGCGAGGAGTTCGAATGAAAAACTGTTTTTT.

This clone appeared a single time. The chain combines TRBV6-5 with TRBJ2-1, with D tentatively TRBD2 (6 bases). V was pared by 2 bases and J by 3 bases, with 14 bases between. Germline V gene sequence: CDR1 MNHEY, CDR2 SVGAGI. The CDR3 is made up of 16 amino acids. The CDR3 is CASSYHLAKDYNEQFF. The CDR3 bases are TGTGCCAGCAGTTACCACCTAGCGAAAGACTACAATGAGCAGTTCTTC.

The genes are TRBV11-2 and TRBJ2-2, with D perhaps being TRBD1 or TRBD2 (5 bases each). The CDR3 has 15 residues. In germline, CDR1 is SGHAT, CDR2 FQNNGV. V was cut by 3 bases and J by 4 bases, with 12 bases left in between. Here the CDR3 reads CASSLRAGITGELFF. CDR3 DNA: TGTGCCAGCAGCTTGCGGGCAGGGATCACCGGGGAGCTGTTTTTT.

The genes are TRBV7-9 and TRBJ1-1, with a tentative D call TRBD1 (5 bases). The length of the CDR3 is 14 residues. With 2 bases removed from V and 1 base from J, the gap between germline ends came to 8 bases. Germline V lookup: CDR1 SEHNR, CDR2 FQNEAQ (reference sequence). CDR3 sequence reads: CASSLLTGNTEAFF. For the CDR3, the DNA is TGTGCCAGCAGCTTATTAACAGGGAACACTGAAGCTTTCTTT.